This T cell receptor (beta chain) is from a study of technical replicates of blood from a handful of donors (dated by TCRdb to 2016 to 2017). V gives up 0 bases and J gives up 6 bases, and the segment between their germline ends measures 16 bases. The CDR3, cysteine through phenylalanine, is 16 amino acids long. Only the CDR3 DNA stays, 48 bases, in frame from base 1. The germline V gene (reference sequence) specifies SGHKS as CDR1 and YYEKEE as CDR2. Notes on this clone: Its antigen remains unidentified. The sample holds no much larger clone one base away, and base qualities are not on file.

The method was the immunoSEQ multiplex PCR assay. As stored in TCRdb, this immuneACCESS dataset retains in-frame rearrangements with V and J assigned. A fraction of the clones does not appear; measured against another copy, unresolved V genes explain less than half of the discrepancy, and the remainder lacks a known reason. The sample has approximately 85,000 clones on record, approximately 90% of them singletons. Approximately 0.25% of the sample is taken by the ten largest. Sequenced material: T cells isolated from PBMCs. Rearrangement joined TRBV5-5 to TRBJ1-5; TRBD1 is possibly the D segment (6 matching bases). This receptor was obtained from a human donor in good health. The CDR3 region: CASSLVFGGATQPQHF. DNA sequence: TGTGCCAGCAGCTTGGTATTTGGGGGGGCTACTCAGCCCCAGCATTTT. Extended through the reference TRBV5-5 and TRBJ1-5 proteins, this CDR3 yields the full variable domain: DAGVTQSPTHLIKTRGQQVTLRCSPISGHKSVSWYQQVLGQGPQFIFQYYEKEERGRGNFPDRFSARQFPNYSSELNVNALLLGDSALYLCASSLVFGGATQPQHFGDGTRLSIL.